Shown below are 8 T cell receptor beta chains from a single sample sequenced in a study of regulatory T cells in long-lasting Graves disease. Through Arm-PCR of CDR3 regions and iRepertoire HTBI primers, TCR beta libraries were built. A single record per CDR3 protein comes from TCRdb applying MiXCR to the multiplex PCR reads. Among under 700,000 distinct CDR3 sequences listed, about 16% were seen once. The time point: newly diagnosed GD, antithyroid drugs for less than 3 months. PBMC RNA was the source of the TCR library. The sample also formed part of further work on T cells in Graves' hyperthyroidism and ophthalmopathy.

This specimen consisted of peripheral blood mononuclear cells (PBMCs), obtained at new diagnosis, from a patient treated with antithyroid drugs. Receptors originate from a woman aged 35-65 years with Graves disease.

This clonotype was seen at least ten times. The chain links TRBV6-1 to TRBJ1-2; D gene uncertain. Germline CDR1 MNHNS, CDR2 SASEGT. The V end lost 7 bases, the J end lost 0 bases, and 12 bases lay between the germline ends. The CDR3 totals 14 residues. CDR3 in DNA: TGTGCCAGCACCCGAGGGATTCCTAACTATGGCTACACCTTC. Amino acids: CASTRGIPNYGYTF.

This clonotype was counted between two and nine times. The chain carries TRBV12-3 or TRBV12-4 and TRBJ1-3; D not resolved. Trimming left V 5 bases short and J 0 bases short, with 5 bases between. This CDR3 has 13 residues. The CDR3 sequence is CASSRTSGNTIYF. The CDR3 region has the DNA TGTGCCAGCAGTCGTACCTCTGGAAACACCATATATTTT.

For this clonotype: This may stem from a read error, because a much larger clone lies one nucleotide away. The chain joins TRBV18 to TRBJ1-1, with 9 bases aligning to TRBD1. The CDR3 length is 16 residues. CDR1 and CDR2 (germline): KGHSH, LQKENI. CDR3 sequence: CGSSQLTGGLNTEAFF. DNA for the CDR3: TGTGGCAGCTCACAACTAACAGGGGGCTTGAACACTGAAGCTTTCTTT.

In its sample, this clonotype was seen many times. The genes are TRBV3-1 and TRBJ1-4; D unclear. There are 16 residues in the CDR3. The V and J ends lost 0 bases and 3 bases respectively, with 11 bases between them. Germline CDR1 reads LGHDT; CDR2 reads YNNKEL (reference sequence). The CDR3 sequence: CASSQDLGQPNEKLFF. The DNA of the CDR3 is TGTGCCAGCAGCCAAGATCTTGGTCAGCCTAATGAAAAACTGTTTTTT.

The table lists this clonotype with many counts. CDR3 DNA sequence: TGTGCCAGCAGACAACAGGAAATCCAGTTTTTT. Translated, it gives CASRQQEIQFF. The V call is TRBV12-3 or TRBV12-4, the J call TRBJ1-4; D perhaps matches TRBD1 (5 bases). The ends were cut back, 6 bases at V and 16 bases at J, with 15 bases in the middle. The CDR3 consists of 11 residues.

This clonotype appeared many times. This chain uses TRBV28 with TRBJ2-7; 8 bases are shared with TRBD2. Germline CDR1 and CDR2: MDHEN and SYDVKM. The V gene end was trimmed by 11 bases and the J gene end by 2 bases; junction bases not matched to a gene: 8. This CDR3 has 13 residues. The CDR3 spells CACGGQAPYEQYF. CDR3 coding DNA: TGTGCCTGCGGGGGGCAGGCTCCCTACGAGCAGTACTTC.

This clonotype was seen many times. This chain connects TRBV30 to TRBJ1-6; D remains ambiguous. Germline CDR1 GTSNPN, CDR2 SVGIG (reference sequence). The CDR3 runs to 15 residues. V lost 0 bases and J lost 5, with 11 bases in between. CDR3 protein: CAWSVAPTDNSPLHF. The CDR3 DNA reads TGTGCCTGGAGTGTAGCGCCGACGGATAATTCACCCCTCCACTTT.

This clonotype has a count of ten or more. Its ends do not fully match the called genes, so a read error is possible. This chain uses TRBV5-1 with TRBJ2-3, with D unclear. Per germline, CDR1 SGHRS and CDR2 YFSETQ. The CDR3 consists of 11 residues. The CDR3, as DNA: TGTGCCAGCAGCTCCCCGTATACGCAGTATTTT. This gives the protein CASSSPYTQYF.